These T cell receptor beta chains were read from a single sample in a study of tumor-infiltrating lymphocytes in localized non-small cell lung cancer. This table comes from immunoSEQ multiplex PCR, and its TCRdb copy is limited to in-frame clones, with some not included. This table has about 15,000 clones, about three quarters appearing once. The specimen sequenced was lung tumor tissue. These receptors originate from a human donor with non-small cell lung cancer. The CDR3 runs from the conserved cysteine through the conserved F or W. The order of the fields is J gene, V gene, CDR3 protein.

J gene: TRBJ2-7; V gene: TRBV11-3; CDR3 protein: CASSSETRAEQYF
J gene: TRBJ2-1; V gene: TRBV14; CDR3 protein: CASSQASRYNEQFF
J gene: TRBJ2-1; V gene: TRBV13; CDR3 protein: CASSWGLAYNEQFF
J gene: TRBJ2-1; V gene: TRBV18; CDR3 protein: CASSPPRQSSYNEQFF
J gene: TRBJ2-1; V gene: TRBV28; CDR3 protein: CASSFWLAGGTHYNEQFF
J gene: TRBJ2-1; V gene: TRBV4-2; CDR3 protein: CASSEVGSTEQFF
J gene: TRBJ1-2; V gene: TRBV21-1; CDR3 protein: CARRHFNRYGYTF
J gene: TRBJ2-1; V gene: TRBV18; CDR3 protein: CASSRTSGRDEQFF
J gene: TRBJ2-1; V gene: TRBV5-1; CDR3 protein: CASSLEAGGSYNEQFF
J gene: TRBJ1-1; V gene: TRBV5-1; CDR3 protein: CASSLASGGKDTEALF
J gene: TRBJ1-2; V gene: TRBV9; CDR3 protein: CASSVDPESYGYTF
J gene: TRBJ2-1; V gene: TRBV2; CDR3 protein: CASISGQVAPGEQFF
J gene: TRBJ2-7; V gene: TRBV27; CDR3 protein: CASSHNRESSYEQYF
J gene: TRBJ1-5; V gene: TRBV18; CDR3 protein: CASSLRQGGNQPQHF
J gene: TRBJ2-7; V gene: TRBV4-3; CDR3 protein: CASSRDRGPYEQYF
J gene: TRBJ1-1; V gene: TRBV28; CDR3 protein: CASSFVAGAYF
J gene: TRBJ1-3; V gene: TRBV6-1; CDR3 protein: CATGTGSGNTIYF
J gene: TRBJ2-1; V gene: TRBV5-1; CDR3 protein: CASSSEPSGRNRNEQFF
J gene: TRBJ2-2; V gene: TRBV7-6; CDR3 protein: CASSLATGGPNTGELFF
J gene: TRBJ2-1; V gene: TRBV29-1; CDR3 protein: CSVAGGGYYNEQFF
J gene: TRBJ2-1; V gene: TRBV2; CDR3 protein: CASSEADRTEQFF
J gene: TRBJ1-2; V gene: TRBV4-3; CDR3 protein: CASSQDAKSNYGYTF
J gene: TRBJ1-4; V gene: TRBV5-6; CDR3 protein: CASSFRSRTNEKLFF
J gene: TRBJ2-7; V gene: TRBV30; CDR3 protein: CAWSPYRGGTYF
J gene: TRBJ2-1; V gene: TRBV7-2; CDR3 protein: CASSLAGGPYNEQFF
J gene: TRBJ2-3; V gene: TRBV7-3; CDR3 protein: CASSAGTRLGPDTQYF
J gene: TRBJ2-2; V gene: TRBV14; CDR3 protein: CASSRDRGVGELFF
J gene: TRBJ2-1; V gene: TRBV11-2; CDR3 protein: CASSLAGYNEQFF
J gene: TRBJ1-2; V gene: TRBV7-9; CDR3 protein: CASSLQQGSYGYTF
J gene: TRBJ2-1; V gene: TRBV19; CDR3 protein: CASRPPPPGTYNEQFF
J gene: TRBJ1-5; V gene: TRBV7-2; CDR3 protein: CASSLDGKSNQPQHF
J gene: TRBJ2-4; V gene: TRBV2; CDR3 protein: CASSEAGGAKNIQYF
J gene: TRBJ2-3; V gene: TRBV7-2; CDR3 protein: CASSSQQGAPDTQYF
J gene: TRBJ2-3; V gene: TRBV29-1; CDR3 protein: CSVETVRGTQYF
J gene: TRBJ2-3; V gene: TRBV5-1; CDR3 protein: CASSLSLDSLSTDTQYF
J gene: TRBJ2-5; V gene: TRBV7-9; CDR3 protein: CASSLARAEKTQYF
J gene: TRBJ1-4; V gene: TRBV5-1; CDR3 protein: CASSAGDRFEKLFF
J gene: TRBJ2-1; V gene: TRBV7-2; CDR3 protein: CASSSGQGFDEQFF
J gene: TRBJ2-1; V gene: TRBV30; CDR3 protein: CAWSERVFYNEQFF
J gene: TRBJ2-2; V gene: TRBV7-2; CDR3 protein: CASSLGQPGELFF
J gene: TRBJ2-7; V gene: TRBV4-3; CDR3 protein: CASSQDRGTSLSSYEQYF
J gene: TRBJ2-7; V gene: TRBV19; CDR3 protein: CASSIFFGTSGSGRLYEQYF
J gene: TRBJ2-5; V gene: TRBV15; CDR3 protein: CATSRDDRGPETQYF
J gene: TRBJ2-2; V gene: TRBV27; CDR3 protein: CASSLGLAGGGELFF
J gene: TRBJ2-7; V gene: TRBV6-6; CDR3 protein: CASSFRASTPYEQYF
J gene: TRBJ2-5; V gene: TRBV5-1; CDR3 protein: CASSFMGAQETQYF
J gene: TRBJ2-7; V gene: TRBV6-1; CDR3 protein: CATTGGAPGSYEQYF
J gene: TRBJ1-1; V gene: TRBV7-9; CDR3 protein: CASSARDGSNTEAFF
J gene: TRBJ2-1; V gene: TRBV19; CDR3 protein: CASSIELRELFYNEQFF
J gene: TRBJ1-2; V gene: TRBV27; CDR3 protein: CASSWTGVGYTF
J gene: TRBJ2-4; V gene: TRBV5-6; CDR3 protein: CASSVAGTALNIQYF
J gene: TRBJ2-5; V gene: TRBV11-1; CDR3 protein: CASSLAAGGPRETQYF
J gene: TRBJ2-2; V gene: TRBV19; CDR3 protein: CASRSITGVVTGELFF
J gene: TRBJ2-5; V gene: TRBV7-9; CDR3 protein: CATPRGGETQYF